This record looks at one T cell receptor (beta chain) sequence and its context. Sequencing was performed with immunoSEQ multiplex PCR; in TCRdb, only in-frame clones are kept and a portion is missing. The sample holds about 1,900 clones, 27% seen once. The sample originates from a study of T cells in localized non-small cell lung cancer. V shed 6 bases, J shed 7 bases, and the junction held 9 bases outside the gene matches. Germline values: CDR1 LNHDA, CDR2 SQIVND (reference sequence). The CDR3 is made up of 14 amino acids. The sample here was lung tumor tissue, taken before any cancer treatment. The TCR sequence derives from a woman aged 35 to 70 with stage I lung adenocarcinoma. The chain links TRBV19 to TRBJ1-2; 9 bases are shared with TRBD1. CDR3 in amino acids: CASSLDRGASGYTF. CDR3 nucleotide sequence: TGTGCCAGTAGCCTGGACAGGGGAGCGAGTGGCTACACCTTC.